One and the same sample provided the 31 T cell receptor beta chains below, sequenced in a study of blood T cell repertoires in COVID-19. Sequencing was performed with immunoSEQ multiplex PCR; in TCRdb, only in-frame clones are kept and a portion is missing. The table includes about 240,000 clones, approximately 85% detected once. Material: peripheral blood. All receptors derive from a man older than 75 with acute or convalescent COVID-19.

The V and J genes are TRBV3-1 (or the pseudogene TRBV3-2) and TRBJ1-2; 11 nucleotides line up with TRBD1. The J segment lost 4 bases and the V segment lost 4 bases, leaving 5 bases of the junction unmatched. This CDR3 spans 15 amino acids. Germline CDR1 is LGHDT and CDR2 is YNNKEL (reference sequence). This CDR3 reads CASSPGTGGSYGYTF. CDR3 DNA sequence: TGTGCCAGCAGCCCCGGGACAGGGGGATCCTATGGCTACACCTTC.

The V and J genes are TRBV7-8 and TRBJ2-3; 12 bases are shared with TRBD2. The V gene's germline CDR1 is SGHVS and CDR2 FQNEAQ. The CDR3 loop spans 17 amino acids. The J segment lost 0 bases and the V segment lost 3 bases, leaving 4 bases of the junction unmatched. CDR3 region: CASSFLGTSGSTDTQYF. The CDR3 nucleotides read TGTGCCAGCAGCTTCCTCGGGACTAGCGGGAGCACAGATACGCAGTATTTT.

V and J are TRBV2 and TRBJ1-6; 7 bases fit TRBD1. Germline V CDR1 and CDR2: SNHLY, FYNNEI. J gave up 0 bases and V 6 bases, and 5 bases lay outside the gene matches. The CDR3 covers 16 residues. The CDR3 sequence is CASRAQGSSYNSPLHF. DNA for the CDR3: TGTGCCAGCAGAGCACAGGGGAGCTCCTATAATTCACCCCTCCACTTT.

V gene TRBV6-5 combines with J gene TRBJ1-5; maybe TRBD1 (5 bases). Per the germline V gene, CDR1 is MNHEY and CDR2 is SVGAGI. The germline V and J ends were trimmed by 2 bases and 4 bases, with 12 bases remaining between them. The CDR3 is 15 amino acids. The CDR3 reads CASSYGRESNQPQHF. Here the CDR3 DNA reads TGTGCCAGCAGTTACGGCAGGGAATCTAATCAGCCCCAGCATTTT.

This clone has more than one count but fewer than ten. The chain employs TRBV29-1 and TRBJ2-1, with TRBD2 matching 16 bases. This CDR3 contains 17 residues. The germline V gene has CDR1 SQVTM and CDR2 ANQGSEA. J was trimmed by 7 bases and V by 4 bases; bases with no gene match: 10. The DNA for the CDR3 is TGCAGCGTTGGGGGACTAGCGGGAGGGCCGGTAAGAAATGAGCAGTTCTTC. This gives the protein CSVGGLAGGPVRNEQFF.

This sequence joins TRBV5-8 and TRBJ2-2; 7 bases fit TRBD2. The germline CDR1 and CDR2 sequences are SGHTS and YDEGEE. V lost 5 bases and J lost 6; bases outside the gene matches: 10. This CDR3 is 15 amino acids long. The CDR3 bases are TGTGCCAGCAGGCCAAGACTAGCTAAGCCCGGGGAGCTGTTTTTT. Amino acids: CASRPRLAKPGELFF.

V is TRBV3-1 (or the pseudogene TRBV3-2) and J is TRBJ2-1; TRBD1 might be the D (6 bases). Per germline, CDR1 LGHDT and CDR2 YNNKEL (reference sequence). Between the trimmed V and J ends, which lost 4 bases and 2 bases, there was a span of 15 bases. The CDR3 spans 16 residues. This chain's CDR3 is CASSRNPDSAYNEQFF. CDR3 in DNA: TGTGCCAGCAGCCGGAACCCGGACAGTGCCTACAATGAGCAGTTCTTC.

Points on this clone: The junction shows a germline mismatch at one end, possibly a read error. The chain carries TRBV7-9 and TRBJ2-7; D gene unclear. Per the germline V gene, CDR1 is SEHNR and CDR2 is FQNEAQ (reference sequence). The CDR3 is made up of 14 amino acids. This CDR3 reads CASTLGNPRNEQYF. In DNA, the CDR3 is TGTGCCAGCACCTTAGGGAACCCGAGGAACGAGCAGTACTTC.

The rearrangement joins TRBV27 to TRBJ1-1; D gene ambiguous. V lost 4 bases and J 4 bases, leaving 10 bases between the germline ends. CDR3 length equals 13 residues. Germline values: CDR1 MNHEY, CDR2 SMNVEV (reference sequence). In DNA, the CDR3 is TGTGCCAGCAGTTCATCGGGAGCCACTGAAGCTTTCTTT. Translation: CASSSSGATEAFF.

V usage is TRBV2 and J usage is TRBJ2-1; 8 bases match TRBD2. The J segment lost 13 bases and the V segment lost 7 bases, leaving 9 bases of the junction unmatched. The CDR3 covers 12 residues. Germline lookup yields CDR1 SNHLY and CDR2 FYNNEI. The CDR3 coding sequence is TGTGCCAGCAATATTGCGGGAGGCCCCCAGTTCTTC. It translates to CASNIAGGPQFF. Full variable domain (missing parts from reference TRBV2 and TRBJ2-1): EPEVTQTPSHQVTQMGQEVILRCVPISNHLYFYWYRQILGQKVEFLVSFYNNEISEKSEIFDDQFSVERPDGSNFTLKIRSTKLEDSAMYFCASNIAGGPQFFGPGTRLTVL.

The chain uses TRBV18 and TRBJ2-2; D not resolved. Trimming took off 3 bases at V and 0 bases at J, with 11 bases between the two ends. Looked up from germline, CDR1 is KGHSH and CDR2 is LQKENI. The CDR3 totals 16 residues. The CDR3 loop reads CASSPQQRANTGELFF. For the CDR3, the DNA is TGTGCCAGCTCACCTCAGCAGCGAGCGAACACCGGGGAGCTGTTTTTT. Full variable domain (rest looked up from reference TRBV18 and TRBJ2-2): NAGVMQNPRHLVRRRGQEARLRCSPMKGHSHVYWYRQLPEEGLKFMVYLQKENIIDESGMPKERFSAEFPKEGPSILRIQQVVRGDSAAYFCASSPQQRANTGELFFGEGSRLTVL.

This clone was observed a single time. The chain uses TRBV3-1 (or the pseudogene TRBV3-2) and TRBJ1-2, with a weak D call TRBD1 (5 bases). The V and J ends lost 2 bases and 0 bases respectively, with 7 bases between them. The CDR3 covers 14 residues. The germline V gene has CDR1 LGHDT and CDR2 YNNKEL (reference sequence). The CDR3 bases are TGTGCCAGCAGCCAACCGACAGCTAACTATGGCTACACCTTC. It encodes CASSQPTANYGYTF.

The V call is TRBV7-9, the J call TRBJ1-1; possible D gene TRBD1, 6 bases. This CDR3 is built from 16 residues. Deletions cut 0 bases from V and 1 base from J, with 12 bases between. Germline V CDR1 and CDR2: SEHNR, FQNEAQ (reference sequence). The CDR3 DNA is TGTGCCAGCAGCTTAGCAGGGGGACGGGGGAACACTGAAGCTTTCTTT. As protein: CASSLAGGRGNTEAFF.

V usage is TRBV5-6 and J usage is TRBJ1-4; a possible D gene is TRBD1 (6 bases). Looked up from germline, CDR1 is SGHDT and CDR2 is YYEEEE. This CDR3 spans 15 amino acids. Trimming shortened V by 4 bases and J by 2 bases, and 12 bases separated the two germline ends. The chain's CDR3 is CASSLTGTTNEKLFF. The CDR3, as DNA: TGTGCCAGCAGCCTAACAGGGACGACTAATGAAAAACTGTTTTTT.

V gene TRBV18 combines with J gene TRBJ1-3, with D perhaps matching TRBD1 (6 bases). V was clipped by 6 bases and J by 3 bases, with 12 bases between them. The germline V gene has CDR1 KGHSH and CDR2 LQKENI. This CDR3 has 14 residues. The CDR3 reads CASSPGQIGNTIYF. CDR3 nucleotides: TGTGCCAGCTCCCCCGGACAGATTGGAAACACCATATATTTT. Filled out from reference TRBV18 and TRBJ1-3, the complete variable domain reads NAGVMQNPRHLVRRRGQEARLRCSPMKGHSHVYWYRQLPEEGLKFMVYLQKENIIDESGMPKERFSAEFPKEGPSILRIQQVVRGDSAAYFCASSPGQIGNTIYFGEGSWLTVV.

The chain couples TRBV5-6 to TRBJ2-7; the D gene is possibly TRBD1 (6 bases). Trimming shortened V by 4 bases and J by 3 bases, and 20 bases separated the two germline ends. The CDR3 runs to 16 residues. The germline gives CDR1 SGHDT, CDR2 YYEEEE. The CDR3 DNA follows: TGTGCCAGCAGCACCCTCAGTCGGACAGAGGTCTACGAGCAGTACTTC. This translates into CASSTLSRTEVYEQYF.

CDR3 sequence (DNA): TGTGCCAGTGGGACAGGCTTCTACAATGAGCAGTTCTTC. Translation gives CASGTGFYNEQFF. The J gene is TRBJ2-1, the V gene TRBV19, with 8 nucleotides matching TRBD1. The CDR3 has 13 residues. V shed 8 bases and J 3 bases; nucleotides not matched to a gene: 3. CDR1 and CDR2 (germline): LNHDA, SQIVND (reference sequence).

V is TRBV28 and J is TRBJ1-1, with TRBD1 matching 7 bases. Germline-derived CDR1 and CDR2 are MDHEN and SYDVKM. The CDR3 has 14 residues. V was pared by 5 bases and J by 2 bases, with 5 bases of the junction left unmatched. The chain's CDR3 is CASSQTGFNTEAFF. For the CDR3, the DNA is TGTGCCAGCAGTCAGACAGGGTTTAACACTGAAGCTTTCTTT.

The chain has TRBV11-2 and TRBJ1-6, with D perhaps TRBD1 (6 bases). V dropped 4 bases and J dropped 2 bases, with 9 bases sitting between them. The CDR3 contains 15 residues. CDR1 and CDR2 (germline): SGHAT, FQNNGV. This CDR3 is CASSSRQAYNSPLHF. CDR3 nucleotide sequence: TGTGCCAGCAGCTCCCGACAGGCCTATAATTCACCCCTCCACTTT.

The rearrangement joins TRBV7-9 to TRBJ1-1; D ambiguous. CDR1 and CDR2 from the germline V gene are SEHNR and FQNEAQ (reference sequence). The CDR3 contains 15 residues. V shed 5 bases and J shed 1 base, with 14 bases lying between them. This CDR3 reads CASSPRGLANTEAFF. CDR3 nucleotide sequence: TGTGCCAGCAGCCCCCGAGGACTGGCGAACACTGAAGCTTTCTTT. The full variable domain, its missing parts supplied by reference TRBV7-9 and TRBJ1-1, is DTGVSQNPRHKITKRGQNVTFRCDPISEHNRLYWYRQTLGQGPEFLTYFQNEAQLEKSRLLSDRFSAERPKGSFSTLEIQRTEQGDSAMYLCASSPRGLANTEAFFGQGTRLTVV.

The chain combines TRBV2 with TRBJ1-4; D may be TRBD1 (5 bases). Germline loops: CDR1 SNHLY, CDR2 FYNNEI. This CDR3 is 13 amino acids long. With 7 bases removed from V and 4 bases from J, the gap between germline ends came to 10 bases. The CDR3 loop reads CASTGLINEKLFF. The CDR3, as DNA: TGTGCCAGCACGGGACTGATTAATGAAAAACTGTTTTTT.

This rearrangement joins TRBV5-1 to TRBJ2-7; 9 nucleotides agree with TRBD1. After removal of 3 bases from V and 3 bases from J, the junction contained 1 base not matched to a gene. Germline loops: CDR1 SGHRS, CDR2 YFSETQ. There are 13 residues in the CDR3. Written as DNA, the CDR3 is TGCGCCAGCAGCTGGACAGGGGACTACGAGCAGTACTTC. It yields the protein CASSWTGDYEQYF.

This clone was detected only once. The V and J genes are TRBV5-1 and TRBJ2-5; TRBD1 might be the D (5 bases). Trimming pared 4 bases from V and 5 bases from J, leaving 12 bases between. Germline lookup yields CDR1 SGHRS and CDR2 YFSETQ. CDR3 length: 13 amino acids. CDR3 amino acids: CASSPDIPETQYF. The DNA for the CDR3 is TGCGCCAGCAGCCCGGACATCCCCGAGACCCAGTACTTC.

This clone was observed a handful of times. The genes are TRBV3-1 (or the pseudogene TRBV3-2) and TRBJ2-7; D is perhaps TRBD2 (5 bases). There are 13 residues in the CDR3. CDR1 is LGHDT, CDR2 YNNKEL, per germline (reference sequence). V was pared by 0 bases and J by 7 bases, with 10 bases between. CDR3 sequence reads: CASSQDRPGEQYF. DNA of the CDR3: TGTGCCAGCAGCCAAGATAGACCGGGGGAGCAGTACTTC.

This clone was counted a few times. V and J are TRBV5-4 and TRBJ2-6, with D perhaps TRBD1 (5 bases). The length of the CDR3 is 17 residues. Germline CDR1 and CDR2: SGHNT and YYREEE (reference sequence). Deletions cut 0 bases from V and 2 bases from J, with 12 bases between. Here the CDR3 DNA reads TGTGCCAGCAGCTTGGACTTGATAGGGGCTGGGGCCAACGTCCTGACTTTC. Translation gives CASSLDLIGAGANVLTF.

V usage is TRBV6-5 and J usage is TRBJ1-3; 7 bases are shared with TRBD1. Germline V gene lookup returns CDR1 MNHEY and CDR2 SVGAGI. The CDR3 extends over 15 amino acids. V dropped 6 bases and J dropped 4; count of bases not matched to a gene: 9. The CDR3 reads CASRRTGDGGNTIYF. The CDR3 DNA reads TGTGCCAGCAGACGAACAGGGGACGGAGGAAACACCATATATTTT.

The chain couples TRBV5-1 to TRBJ1-1; D call uncertain. Between the trimmed V and J ends, which lost 0 bases and 0 bases, there was a span of 9 bases. Per the germline V gene, CDR1 is SGHRS and CDR2 is YFSETQ. This CDR3 has 15 residues. DNA for the CDR3: TGCGCCAGCAGCTTGGGCCCAGGTCTGAACACTGAAGCTTTCTTT. As protein: CASSLGPGLNTEAFF.

The chain combines TRBV15 with TRBJ2-7; no definite D call. Between the trimmed V and J ends, which lost 2 bases and 6 bases, there was a span of 11 bases. Germline CDR1 and CDR2: LNHNV and YYDKDF (reference sequence). This CDR3 has 13 residues. DNA for the CDR3: TGTGCCACCAGCAGACCGTCGACAAGCGAGCAGTACTTC. Protein sequence: CATSRPSTSEQYF. Together with reference TRBV15 and TRBJ2-7, the CDR3 gives the full variable domain: DAMVIQNPRYQVTQFGKPVTLSCSQTLNHNVMYWYQQKSSQAPKLLFHYYDKDFNNEADTPDNFQSRRPNTSFCFLDIRSPGLGDTAMYLCATSRPSTSEQYFGPGTRLTVT.

The V call is TRBV6-5, the J call TRBJ2-6, with no clear D. V was pared by 7 bases and J by 0 bases, with 7 bases between. The CDR3 has 14 residues. Germline CDR1 is MNHEY and CDR2 is SVGAGI. DNA of the CDR3: TGTGCCAGCAACCGGGTCTCTGGGGCCAACGTCCTGACTTTC. This gives the protein CASNRVSGANVLTF.

The sample holds one count of this clone. The V gene is TRBV28, the J gene TRBJ1-2; D perhaps matches TRBD1 (5 bases). The ends were cut back, 7 bases at V and 8 bases at J, with 11 bases in the middle. The CDR3 totals 11 residues. Germline values: CDR1 MDHEN, CDR2 SYDVKM. The CDR3, as DNA: TGTGCCAGCAAGACGCGGGGCGGCTACACCTTC. Protein product: CASKTRGGYTF.

This chain connects TRBV19 to TRBJ2-3, with D perhaps matching TRBD2 (6 bases). The germline CDR1 and CDR2 sequences are LNHDA and SQIVND (reference sequence). The CDR3 runs 15 residues. The V end lost 7 bases, the J end lost 4 bases, and 18 bases lay between the germline ends. The CDR3 DNA reads as TGTGCCAGTACGTCCGGGAGACTTGGTTCAGATACGCAGTATTTT. It is translated as CASTSGRLGSDTQYF. The full variable domain, rest sourced from reference TRBV19 and TRBJ2-3, is DGGITQSPKYLFRKEGQNVTLSCEQNLNHDAMYWYRQDPGQGLRLIYYSQIVNDFQKGDIAEGYSVSREKKESFPLTVTSAQKNPTAFYLCASTSGRLGSDTQYFGPGTRLTVL.